The source of this T cell receptor beta chain is a study of blood T cell repertoires in COVID-19. Overall study context: Italy, Spain and the United States were the sources of the convalescent and acute COVID-19 samples.

Study processing details: Estimation of nucleated cell counts relied on the amplification of reference gene primers. Assay: immunoSEQ multiplex PCR; the TCRdb copy retains only in-frame clones and omits some. V and J calls and clone size are given by that table; D and trimming were obtained from the DNA. The data contain some 150,000 clones, roughly 86% of them singletons. Germline V lookup: CDR1 MGHDK, CDR2 SYGVNS. V lost 3 bases, J lost 7 bases, and 13 bases lay in between. There are 14 residues in the CDR3. The sequenced material came from peripheral blood. The sequence was obtained from a woman in her fifties or sixties with acute or convalescent COVID-19. The rearrangement uses TRBV25-1 and TRBJ2-1, with a tentative D call TRBD2 (6 bases). The CDR3 loop is CASSEYLGGNEQFF. In DNA, the CDR3 is TGTGCCAGCAGTGAGTACTTGGGGGGAAATGAGCAGTTCTTC.